The rows below give T cell receptor beta chains drawn from one sample of a study of CXCR3-negative and CXCR3-positive naive CD8 T cells. Following a re-call of the 5' RACE reads, TCRdb has one entry per CDR3 protein and lacks DNA. The table gives nearly 110,000 distinct CDR3 sequences; the top ten clones make up 0.38% of it. Sequenced material: naive CXCR3+ CD8+ T cells from blood. The receptors were gathered from a human donor in good health. Some clones in this sample may be carry-over from other donors' samples. Both conserved end residues are part of each CDR3.

J gene | V gene | CDR3 protein
TRBJ2-1 | TRBV3-1 | CASSQDPFTGSSYNEQFF
TRBJ1-4 | TRBV4-1 | CASSPPAMLEKLFF
TRBJ2-3 | TRBV28 | CASRRGSYKGDTQYF
TRBJ1-4 | TRBV29-1 | CSVEEDGPRVF
TRBJ2-5 | TRBV29-1 | CSVELPYEGTQYF
TRBJ1-1 | TRBV29-1 | CSAREGNTEAFF
TRBJ2-5 | TRBV7-9 | CASSLAGSRIGETQYF
TRBJ1-5 | TRBV6-6 | CASSYFPRKDQPQHF
TRBJ2-1 | TRBV10-1 | CASSELAGRQQFF
TRBJ2-3 | TRBV7-9 | CASSLVGTYGDTQYF
TRBJ2-7 | TRBV7-9 | CASSPSPPQAGYEQYF
TRBJ1-2 | TRBV29-1 | CSVVPQGDYGYTF
TRBJ2-3 | TRBV7-8 | CASRSGITDTQYF
TRBJ2-1 | TRBV6-5 | CASSYSIGGPLHEQFF
TRBJ2-1 | TRBV20-1 | CSAHRVAGAWGEQFF
TRBJ1-2 | TRBV29-1 | CSVEFRGVGYTF
TRBJ2-3 | TRBV3-1 | CASSPGQGRDTQYF
TRBJ2-3 | TRBV5-4 | CASSLVGDYTDTQYF
TRBJ2-5 | TRBV14 | CASSQERTSGNQETQYF
TRBJ2-7 | TRBV20-1 | CSARDRKTYEQYF
TRBJ2-7 | TRBV4-1 | CASSQAQTGSSYEQYF
TRBJ2-7 | TRBV10-3 | CAIQAPGPAYEQYF
TRBJ2-7 | TRBV7-9 | CASMRDVYEQYF
TRBJ2-1 | TRBV20-1 | CSARGSGEHNEQFF
TRBJ2-5 | TRBV10-3 | CAISEWDLATNQETQYF
TRBJ1-3 | TRBV13 | CASTFGGASGNTIYF
TRBJ2-1 | TRBV28 | CASTQGGTYYNEQFF
TRBJ1-5 | TRBV28 | CASSFITPGQLYSNQPQHF
TRBJ1-2 | TRBV6-5 | CASSPQGSEGYTF
TRBJ2-1 | TRBV7-9 | CASSEGQGWNEQFF
TRBJ1-3 | TRBV11-3 | CASSSPGPGNTIYF
TRBJ2-3 | TRBV28 | CASSSPGLAGGDTQYF